The sequence of this T cell receptor beta chain was determined in a study of control samples from healthy donors and cancer patients. TCRdb's table, derived via immunoSEQ multiplex PCR, lists solely in-frame clones and lacks some. The sample records about 150,000 clones, 90% to 95% being singletons. This CDR3 contains 16 residues. CDR1 and CDR2 (germline): ENHRY, SYGVKD. Trimming stripped 2 bases from V and 1 base from J, with 12 bases between. The sequenced sample consisted of blood. The V gene is TRBV10-3, the J gene TRBJ1-5, with D possibly matching TRBD1 (6 bases). The receptor's source is a middle-aged woman in good health. As DNA, the CDR3 is TGTGCCATCAGTGAGGCCCAGGGGTCGAGCAATCAGCCCCAGCATTTT. This encodes CAISEAQGSSNQPQHF.